The table lists the clone carrying this TCR beta chain with a few counts. Authors' processing steps: From reference gene primer amplification, estimates of nucleated cell counts were derived. TCRdb keeps only in-frame clones here, not all; method: immunoSEQ multiplex PCR. Clone size and the V and J calls come from that table; the DNA yielded D and trimming. Of tens of thousands of clones detected, 84% appear once; the ten largest clones hold under 55%. This sample was taken from a study of blood T cell repertoires in COVID-19. This CDR3 region has 13 residues. V lost 1 base to trimming and J lost 10 bases; unmatched junction nucleotides: 1. CDR1 is SGHVS, CDR2 FQNEAQ, per germline.

V and J are TRBV7-8 and TRBJ1-6, with 7 bases identical to TRBD1. This clonotype originated in a woman aged 80 or older with acute or convalescent COVID-19. The sample was peripheral blood. The DNA for the CDR3 is TGTGCCAGCAGCTTAGTCAGGGGGTCACCCCTCCACTTT. Translated: CASSLVRGSPLHF.